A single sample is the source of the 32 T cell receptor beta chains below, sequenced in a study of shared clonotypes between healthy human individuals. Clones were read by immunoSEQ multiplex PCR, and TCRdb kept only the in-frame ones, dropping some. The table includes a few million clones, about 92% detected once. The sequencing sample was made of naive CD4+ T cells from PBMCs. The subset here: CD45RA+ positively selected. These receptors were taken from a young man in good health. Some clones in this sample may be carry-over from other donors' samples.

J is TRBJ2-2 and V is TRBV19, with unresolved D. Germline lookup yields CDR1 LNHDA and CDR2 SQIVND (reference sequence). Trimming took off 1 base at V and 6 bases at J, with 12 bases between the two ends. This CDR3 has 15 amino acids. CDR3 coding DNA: TGTGCCAGTAGTATAGCACATTCCACGTCCGGGGAGCTGTTTTTT. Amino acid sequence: CASSIAHSTSGELFF.

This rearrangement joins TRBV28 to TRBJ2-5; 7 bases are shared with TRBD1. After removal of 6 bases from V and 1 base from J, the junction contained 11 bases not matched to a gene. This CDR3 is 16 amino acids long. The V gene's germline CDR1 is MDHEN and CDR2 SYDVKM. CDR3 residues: CASRYTGASLQETQYF. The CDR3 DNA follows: TGTGCCAGCAGATATACAGGGGCGTCCCTCCAAGAGACCCAGTACTTC.

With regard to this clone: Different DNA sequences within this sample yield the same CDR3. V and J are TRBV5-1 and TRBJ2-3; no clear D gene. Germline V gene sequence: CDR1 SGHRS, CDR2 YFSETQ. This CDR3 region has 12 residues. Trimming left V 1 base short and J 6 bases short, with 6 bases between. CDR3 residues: CASSLSRDTQYF. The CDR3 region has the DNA TGCGCCAGCAGCTTGTCACGGGATACGCAGTATTTT.

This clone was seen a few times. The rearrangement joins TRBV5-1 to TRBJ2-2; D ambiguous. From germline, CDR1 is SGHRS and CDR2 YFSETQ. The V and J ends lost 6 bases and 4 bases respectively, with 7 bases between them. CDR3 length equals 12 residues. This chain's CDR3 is CASTPSTGELFF. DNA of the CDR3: TGCGCCAGCACCCCGTCCACCGGGGAGCTGTTTTTT.

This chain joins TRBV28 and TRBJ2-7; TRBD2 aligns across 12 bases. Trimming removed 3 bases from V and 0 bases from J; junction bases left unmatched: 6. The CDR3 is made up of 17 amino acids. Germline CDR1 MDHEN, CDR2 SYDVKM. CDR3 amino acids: CASSLGLAGGISYEQYF. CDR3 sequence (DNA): TGTGCCAGCAGTTTGGGGCTAGCGGGAGGGATCTCCTACGAGCAGTACTTC.

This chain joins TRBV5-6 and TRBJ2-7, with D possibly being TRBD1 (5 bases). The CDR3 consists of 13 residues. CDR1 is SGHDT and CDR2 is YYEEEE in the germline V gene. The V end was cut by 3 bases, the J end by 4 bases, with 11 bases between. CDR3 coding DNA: TGTGCCAGCAGCTCCGCAGGGATTTACGAGCAGTACTTC. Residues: CASSSAGIYEQYF.

The CDR3 DNA reads as TGTGCCAGCTATTCCGGGACAGGCACAGATACGCAGTATTTT. Translating gives CASYSGTGTDTQYF. The rearrangement joins TRBV28 to TRBJ2-3; 7 nucleotides match TRBD1. This CDR3 contains 14 residues. The ends lost 8 bases at V and 1 base at J; junction bases unmatched: 6. Germline CDR1 MDHEN, CDR2 SYDVKM.

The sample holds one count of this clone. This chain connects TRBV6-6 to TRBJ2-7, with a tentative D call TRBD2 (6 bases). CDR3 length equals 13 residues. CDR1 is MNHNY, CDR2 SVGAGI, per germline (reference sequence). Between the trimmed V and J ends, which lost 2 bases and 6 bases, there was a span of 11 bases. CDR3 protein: CASSYRGSTEQYF. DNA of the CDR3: TGTGCCAGCAGTTACCGGGGGAGTACCGAGCAGTACTTC.

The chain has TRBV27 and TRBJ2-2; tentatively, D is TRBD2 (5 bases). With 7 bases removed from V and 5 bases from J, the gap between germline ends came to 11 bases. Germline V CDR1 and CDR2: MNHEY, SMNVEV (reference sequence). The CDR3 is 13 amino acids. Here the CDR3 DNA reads TGTGCCAGCAAGTTGGGAGTAACCGGGGAGCTGTTTTTT. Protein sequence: CASKLGVTGELFF.

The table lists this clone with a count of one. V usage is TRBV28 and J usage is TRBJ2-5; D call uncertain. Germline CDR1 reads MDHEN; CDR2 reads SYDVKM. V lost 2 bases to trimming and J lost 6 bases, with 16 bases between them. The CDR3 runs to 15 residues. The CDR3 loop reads CASSLVLRSMQTQYF. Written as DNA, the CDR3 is TGTGCCAGCAGTTTAGTCCTCCGGTCCATGCAGACCCAGTACTTC.

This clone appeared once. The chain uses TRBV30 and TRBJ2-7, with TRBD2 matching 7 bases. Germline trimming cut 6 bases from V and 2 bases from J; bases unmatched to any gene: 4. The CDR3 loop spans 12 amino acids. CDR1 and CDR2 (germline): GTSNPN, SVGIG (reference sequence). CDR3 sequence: CACHGGTYEQYF. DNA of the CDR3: TGTGCCTGTCACGGGGGGACCTACGAGCAGTACTTC.

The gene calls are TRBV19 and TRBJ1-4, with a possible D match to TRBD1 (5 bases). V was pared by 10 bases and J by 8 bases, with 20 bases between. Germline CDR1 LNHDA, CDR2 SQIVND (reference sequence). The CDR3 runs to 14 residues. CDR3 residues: CATSGVGVGEKLFF. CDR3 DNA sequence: TGTGCCACCTCCGGGGTAGGGGTGGGGGAAAAACTGTTTTTT.

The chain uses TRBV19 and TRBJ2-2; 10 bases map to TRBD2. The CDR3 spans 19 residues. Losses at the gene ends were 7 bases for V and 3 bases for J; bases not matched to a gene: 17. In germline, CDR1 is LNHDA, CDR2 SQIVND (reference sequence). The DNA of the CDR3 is TGTGCCAGTATAAGTATCTTCGGTGTAGCGGGAGGTGACACCGGGGAGCTGTTTTTT. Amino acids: CASISIFGVAGGDTGELFF.

The DNA of the CDR3 is TGTGCCAGCAGTTTGGAAGCTGGGGCCAACGTCCTGACTTTC. Translation gives CASSLEAGANVLTF. The chain employs TRBV28 and TRBJ2-6; no clear D. Trimming took 3 bases from V and 2 from J, leaving 5 bases between them. The CDR3 consists of 14 residues. Germline lookup yields CDR1 MDHEN and CDR2 SYDVKM. The full variable domain, completed using reference TRBV28 and TRBJ2-6, is DVKVTQSSRYLVKRTGEKVFLECVQDMDHENMFWYRQDPGLGLRLIYFSYDVKMKEKGDIPEGYSVSREKKERFSLILESASTNQTSMYLCASSLEAGANVLTFGAGSRLTVL.

The CDR3 loop is CASSSEGSDTQYF. In DNA form, the CDR3 reads TGTGCCAGCAGCTCGGAGGGATCAGATACGCAGTATTTT. This chain connects TRBV7-3 to TRBJ2-3; D is perhaps TRBD2 (6 bases). Trimming removed 4 bases from V and 4 bases from J, with 9 bases in between. The CDR3 is 13 residues long. Germline CDR1 is SGHTA and CDR2 is FQGTGA.

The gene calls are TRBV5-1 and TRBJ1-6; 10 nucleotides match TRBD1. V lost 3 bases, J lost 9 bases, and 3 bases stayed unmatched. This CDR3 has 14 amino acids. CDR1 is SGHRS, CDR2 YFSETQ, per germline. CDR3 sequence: CASSSGTGASPLHF. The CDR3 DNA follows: TGCGCCAGCAGCTCCGGGACAGGGGCTTCACCCCTCCACTTT.

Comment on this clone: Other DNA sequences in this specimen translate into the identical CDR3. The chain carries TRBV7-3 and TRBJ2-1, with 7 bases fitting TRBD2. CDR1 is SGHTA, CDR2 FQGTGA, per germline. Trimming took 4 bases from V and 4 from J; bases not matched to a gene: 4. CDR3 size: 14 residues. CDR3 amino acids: CASSSSGPYNEQFF. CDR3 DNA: TGTGCCAGCAGCTCTAGCGGCCCTTACAATGAGCAGTTCTTC.

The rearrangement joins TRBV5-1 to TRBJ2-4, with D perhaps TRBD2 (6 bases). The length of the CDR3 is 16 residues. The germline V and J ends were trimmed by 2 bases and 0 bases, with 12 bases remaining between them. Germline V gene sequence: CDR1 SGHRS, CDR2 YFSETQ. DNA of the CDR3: TGCGCCAGCAGCTTTTTGACGGGACTAGCCAAAAACATTCAGTACTTC. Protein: CASSFLTGLAKNIQYF.

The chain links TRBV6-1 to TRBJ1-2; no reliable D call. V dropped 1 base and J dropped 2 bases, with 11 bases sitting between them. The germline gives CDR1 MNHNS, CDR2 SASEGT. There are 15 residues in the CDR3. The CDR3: CASSEGARRNYGYTF. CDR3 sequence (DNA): TGTGCCAGCAGTGAAGGGGCTAGACGGAACTATGGCTACACCTTC.

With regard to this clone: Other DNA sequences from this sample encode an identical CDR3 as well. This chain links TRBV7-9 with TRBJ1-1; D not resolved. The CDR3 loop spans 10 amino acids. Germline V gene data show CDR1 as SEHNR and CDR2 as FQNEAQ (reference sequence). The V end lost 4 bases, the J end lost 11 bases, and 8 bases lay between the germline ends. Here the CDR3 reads CASSSRTAFF. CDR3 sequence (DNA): TGTGCCAGCAGCTCTCGAACGGCTTTCTTT.

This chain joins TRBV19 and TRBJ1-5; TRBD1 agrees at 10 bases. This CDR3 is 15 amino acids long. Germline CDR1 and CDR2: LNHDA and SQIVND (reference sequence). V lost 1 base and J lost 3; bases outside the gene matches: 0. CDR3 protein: CASSIGQGANQPQHF. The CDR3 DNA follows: TGTGCCAGTAGTATAGGACAGGGGGCCAATCAGCCCCAGCATTTT.

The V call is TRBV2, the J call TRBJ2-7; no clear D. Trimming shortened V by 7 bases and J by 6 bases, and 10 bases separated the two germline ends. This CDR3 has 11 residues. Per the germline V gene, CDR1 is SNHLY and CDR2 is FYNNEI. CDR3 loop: CASTGNREQYF. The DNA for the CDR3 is TGTGCCAGCACCGGTAACCGCGAGCAGTACTTC. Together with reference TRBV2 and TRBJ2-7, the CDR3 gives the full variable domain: EPEVTQTPSHQVTQMGQEVILRCVPISNHLYFYWYRQILGQKVEFLVSFYNNEISEKSEIFDDQFSVERPDGSNFTLKIRSTKLEDSAMYFCASTGNREQYFGPGTRLTVT.

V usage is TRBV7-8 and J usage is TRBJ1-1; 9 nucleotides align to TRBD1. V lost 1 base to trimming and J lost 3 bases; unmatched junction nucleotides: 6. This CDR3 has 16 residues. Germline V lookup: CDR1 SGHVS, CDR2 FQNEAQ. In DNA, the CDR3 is TGTGCCAGCAGCTTAGGACAGGGGGGTAGGGACACTGAAGCTTTCTTT. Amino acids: CASSLGQGGRDTEAFF.

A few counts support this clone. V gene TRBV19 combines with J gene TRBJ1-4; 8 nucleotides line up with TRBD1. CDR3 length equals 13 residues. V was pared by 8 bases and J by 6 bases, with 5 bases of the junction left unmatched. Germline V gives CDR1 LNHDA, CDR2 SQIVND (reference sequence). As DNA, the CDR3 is TGTGCCAGTGGCGGACAGGGTTATGAAAAACTGTTTTTT. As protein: CASGGQGYEKLFF.

The CDR3 DNA follows: TGTGCTAGTGGACCACAGGGACCCGAAGGGACCCAGTACTTC. Its protein product is CASGPQGPEGTQYF. The genes are TRBV12-5 and TRBJ2-5, with D perhaps matching TRBD1 (6 bases). Germline V gives CDR1 LGHNT, CDR2 FRNRAP. Trimming left V 6 bases short and J 7 bases short, with 18 bases between. CDR3 length equals 14 residues.

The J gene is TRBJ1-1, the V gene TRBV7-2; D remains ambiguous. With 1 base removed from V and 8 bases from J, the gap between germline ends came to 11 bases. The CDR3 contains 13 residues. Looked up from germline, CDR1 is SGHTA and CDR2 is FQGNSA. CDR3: CASSLEWAAEAFF. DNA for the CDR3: TGTGCCAGCAGCTTAGAATGGGCAGCCGAAGCTTTCTTT.

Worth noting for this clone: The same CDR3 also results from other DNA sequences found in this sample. This CDR3 reads CASSLQGAATEAFF. DNA of the CDR3: TGTGCCAGCAGCCTACAGGGGGCAGCCACTGAAGCTTTCTTT. The V and J genes are TRBV7-2 and TRBJ1-1; the match to TRBD1 covers 9 bases. The CDR3 covers 14 residues. Trimming removed 5 bases from V and 4 bases from J; junction bases left unmatched: 5. From germline, CDR1 is SGHTA and CDR2 FQGNSA.

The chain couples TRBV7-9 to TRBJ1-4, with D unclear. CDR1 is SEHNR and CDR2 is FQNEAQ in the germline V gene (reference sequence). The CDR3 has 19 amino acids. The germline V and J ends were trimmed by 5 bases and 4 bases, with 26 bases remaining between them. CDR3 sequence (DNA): TGTGCCAGCAGCCCAATCGCAGGCGCTGGTAGACTTTATAATGAAAAACTGTTTTTT. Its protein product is CASSPIAGAGRLYNEKLFF.

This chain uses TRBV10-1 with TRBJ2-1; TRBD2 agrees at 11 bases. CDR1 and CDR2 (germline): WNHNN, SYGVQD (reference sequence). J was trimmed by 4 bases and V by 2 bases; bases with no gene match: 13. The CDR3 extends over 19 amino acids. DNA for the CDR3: TGCGCCAGCAGTGAGGGTTTCACTAGCGGGAGCACCGGGTACAATGAGCAGTTCTTC. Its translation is CASSEGFTSGSTGYNEQFF.

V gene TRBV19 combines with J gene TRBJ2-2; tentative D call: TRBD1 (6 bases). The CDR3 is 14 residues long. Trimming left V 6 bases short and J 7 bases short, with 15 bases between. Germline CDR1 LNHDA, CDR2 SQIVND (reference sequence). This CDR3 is CASRTGRGGGELFF. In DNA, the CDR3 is TGTGCCAGTAGAACAGGTCGAGGGGGCGGGGAGCTGTTTTTT.

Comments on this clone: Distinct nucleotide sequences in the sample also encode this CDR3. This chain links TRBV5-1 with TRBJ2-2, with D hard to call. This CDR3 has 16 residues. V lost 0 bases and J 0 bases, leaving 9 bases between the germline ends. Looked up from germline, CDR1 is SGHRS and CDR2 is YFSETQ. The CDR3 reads CASSLVSGTNTGELFF. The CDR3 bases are TGCGCCAGCAGCTTGGTGTCAGGAACGAACACCGGGGAGCTGTTTTTT.

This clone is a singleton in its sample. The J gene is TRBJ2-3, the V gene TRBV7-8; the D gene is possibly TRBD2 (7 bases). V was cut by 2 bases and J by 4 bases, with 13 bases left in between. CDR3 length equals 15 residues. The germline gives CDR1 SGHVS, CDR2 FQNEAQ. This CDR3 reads CASSLLGGLADTQYF. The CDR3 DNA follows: TGTGCCAGCAGCTTATTGGGGGGGCTCGCAGATACGCAGTATTTT.